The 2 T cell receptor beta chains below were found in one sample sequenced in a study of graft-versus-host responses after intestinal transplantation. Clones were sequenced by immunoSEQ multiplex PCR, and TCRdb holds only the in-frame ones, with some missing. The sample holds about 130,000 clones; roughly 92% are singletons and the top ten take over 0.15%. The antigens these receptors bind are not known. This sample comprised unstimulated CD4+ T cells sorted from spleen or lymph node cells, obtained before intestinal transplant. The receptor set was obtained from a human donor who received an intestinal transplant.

In nucleotides, the CDR3 is TGTGCCAGCAGCTTGGAGACAGGGGGCGCGGGCGAGCAGTACTTC. Protein: CASSLETGGAGEQYF. V and J are TRBV7-3 and TRBJ2-7; 10 bases agree with TRBD1. The junction had 8 bases not matched to a gene; V was cut back by 3 bases and J by 6 bases. The CDR3 is made up of 15 amino acids. The germline V gene has CDR1 SGHTA and CDR2 FQGTGA.

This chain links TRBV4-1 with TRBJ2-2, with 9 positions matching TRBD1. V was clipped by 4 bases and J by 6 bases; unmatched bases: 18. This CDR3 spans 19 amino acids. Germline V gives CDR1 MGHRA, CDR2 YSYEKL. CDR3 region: CASSRDRDRVGSYPGELFF. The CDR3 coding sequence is TGCGCCAGCAGCCGCGACCGGGACAGGGTAGGAAGTTACCCCGGGGAGCTGTTTTTT.